The subject of this entry is one TCR beta chain. Libraries were prepared by immunoSEQ multiplex PCR; TCRdb keeps only in-frame clonotypes and omits some of them. The repertoire holds around 30,000 clones, with around 91% as singletons. Losses at the gene ends were 9 bases for V and 5 bases for J; bases not matched to a gene: 5. The CDR3 sequence is 12 residues long. Germline lookup yields CDR1 MDHEN and CDR2 SYDVKM. The entry originates in a study of T cell changes during pregnancy in multiple sclerosis. The TCR originated in a female donor in good health, enrolled as a control in a pregnancy study. The source material was CD4+ T cells from peripheral blood mononuclear cells, sampled in the third trimester of pregnancy. The rearrangement joins TRBV28 to TRBJ2-5; 8 bases agree with TRBD1. This CDR3 is CARLTGAETQYF. The CDR3 DNA reads as TGTGCCAGGCTGACAGGGGCCGAGACCCAGTACTTC.